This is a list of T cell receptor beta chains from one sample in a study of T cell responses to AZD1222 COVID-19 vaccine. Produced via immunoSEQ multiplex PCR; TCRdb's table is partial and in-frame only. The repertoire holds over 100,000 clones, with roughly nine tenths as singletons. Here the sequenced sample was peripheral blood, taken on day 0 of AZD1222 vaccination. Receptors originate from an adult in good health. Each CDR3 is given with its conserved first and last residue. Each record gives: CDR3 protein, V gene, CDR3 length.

CASSQGTELFF TRBV19 11
CASSDWGQGVPQHF TRBV2 14
CASSWKDF TRBV7-3 8
CASSLQQGGFGYTF TRBV7-9 14
CASSSRGGWQPQHF TRBV27 14
CASSSLSQGGKLFF TRBV6-5 14
CASSQDEDSWYQETQYF TRBV4-1 17
CASSLVGGWGKETQYF TRBV11-3 16
CASSEDFSGGPNTGELFF TRBV6-1 18
CASSLGLAANTGELFF TRBV5-5 16
CASSPPPLSGANVLTF TRBV18 16
CASSPGPALEAFF TRBV6-5 13
CAISGSAGSPNNEQFF TRBV10-3 16
CAVAPSGNNYGYTF TRBV27 14
CASSPALAGGTDTQYF TRBV5-1 16
CASSPDRQYGYTF TRBV5-1 13
CASSGGQGETEAFF TRBV5-1 14
CASSQKSGWGGNQPQHF TRBV3-1/TRBV3-2 17